This T cell receptor beta chain was obtained from a study of blood T cell repertoires in COVID-19. Overall study context: Spain, Italy and the United States supplied samples that represented acute and convalescent COVID-19.

Donors were grouped by their self-reported clinical history. Original handling: Nucleated cell number was recorded as an estimate derived from reference gene primer amplification. Produced via immunoSEQ multiplex PCR; TCRdb's table is partial and in-frame only. V and J calls and clone size are given by that table; D and trimming were obtained from the DNA. The data show around 170,000 clones, with roughly 90% seen just once and approximately 6.5% held by the top ten. Germline V lookup: CDR1 LGHNA, CDR2 YNFKEQ. The CDR3 extends over 15 amino acids. V lost 1 base to trimming and J lost 1 base, with 10 bases between them.

This TCR was sampled from a woman aged 50 to 60 who had recovered from COVID-19. The sequenced sample consisted of PBMCs or T cells enriched from blood (not recorded which). The rearrangement joins TRBV4-2 to TRBJ2-5; a possible D gene is TRBD2 (5 bases). The CDR3 protein is CASSQGVLAQETQYF. In DNA, the CDR3 is TGTGCCAGCAGCCAAGGGGTTCTAGCCCAAGAGACCCAGTACTTC.